This is a list of T cell receptor beta chains from one sample in a study of CD8+ T cells in alopecia areata. Some clones are missing from TCRdb's copy, which holds only in-frame ones; the method was immunoSEQ multiplex PCR. The top ten hold about 12% of the sample, which has fewer than 200,000 clones, about 60% seen once. Source: CD8+ T cells sorted from blood, taken at week 24, from a patient treated with tofacitinib. These receptors originate from a human donor with alopecia areata. Both conserved end residues are part of each CDR3. A D gene is named only where the DNA matches it firmly. Size is omitted from some rows. Given values are once, few, many or a class for expanded clones.

TRBD1	TRBV5-6	TRBJ1-5	.	TGTGCCAGCAGCCAGGGGCCCGGGACAGGGTTTGAACCCCAGCATTTT	CASSQGPGTGFEPQHF
TRBD2	TRBV7-8	TRBJ2-2	.	TGTGCCAGCAGCTTAGGGATTGGCGGGGGTACGAACACCGGGGAGCTGTTTTTT	CASSLGIGGGTNTGELFF
.	TRBV30	TRBJ1-1	.	TGTGCCTGGAGTGAAGTCACTGAAGCTTTCTTT	CAWSEVTEAFF
.	TRBV13	TRBJ1-2	.	TGTGCCAGCAGCTTAGGGTCCGGGCTACCTGCGGTGTCCTTC	CASSLGSGLPAVSF
.	TRBV6-5	TRBJ2-3	.	TGTGCCAGCAGTTACTCGTGGGCGGATACGCAGTATTTT	CASSYSWADTQYF
.	TRBV7-9	TRBJ1-5	.	TGTGCCAGCAGCTCAAACAGGCTGGGTCAGCCCCAGCATTTT	CASSSNRLGQPQHF
.	TRBV7-9	TRBJ1-6	once	TGTGCCAGCAGCTTAGATTCAGATTCACCCCTCCACTTT	CASSLDSDSPLHF
.	TRBV29-1	TRBJ2-6	.	TGCAGCGTCTTGTCCGGGGCCAACGTCCTGACTTTC	CSVLSGANVLTF
.	TRBV19	TRBJ1-5	.	TGTGCCAGTAGTAGCCTTACAGGGTATCAGCCCCAGCATTTT	CASSSLTGYQPQHF
.	TRBV5-1	TRBJ1-1	.	TGCGCCAGCAGCTTGGAGGGGAGACATTTCACTGAAGCTTTCTTT	CASSLEGRHFTEAFF
.	TRBV30	TRBJ2-6	.	TGTGCCTGGGCTGGGGACGGGGGGGCCAACGTCCTGACTTTC	CAWAGDGGANVLTF
.	TRBV6-1	TRBJ1-2	.	TGTGCCAGCAGTGAACCGACGGACCGCATCTATGGCTACACCTTC	CASSEPTDRIYGYTF
TRBD2	TRBV2	TRBJ2-1	.	TGTGCCAGCAGTGAGATGAGCGGGGGTATCTACAATGAGCAGTTCTTC	CASSEMSGGIYNEQFF
.	TRBV7-2	TRBJ2-3	.	TGTGCCAGCAGCTTGGCCCCGTGGGATACGCAGTATTTT	CASSLAPWDTQYF
.	TRBV29-1	TRBJ2-1	.	TGCAGCGTTGAATACAATGAGCAGTTCTTC	CSVEYNEQFF
.	TRBV11-2	TRBJ2-3	few	TGTGCCAGCAATATACTACACACAGATACGCAGTATTTT	CASNILHTDTQYF
TRBD1	TRBV27	TRBJ2-7	.	TGTGCCAGCAGTTTAGGGACAGGGGTCTACGAGCAGTACTTC	CASSLGTGVYEQYF
.	TRBV7-9	TRBJ2-7	.	TGTGCCAGCAGCTTATCGTCCAGCACCTACGAGCAGTACTTC	CASSLSSSTYEQYF
TRBD2	TRBV29-1	TRBJ2-2	.	TGCAGCGTTTTTCACCGAGCGGGGACGAACACCGGGGAGCTGTTTTTT	CSVFHRAGTNTGELFF
.	TRBV19	TRBJ1-4	few	TGTGCCAGTAGTGCCACAAATGAAAAACTGTTTTTT	CASSATNEKLFF
TRBD2	TRBV11-2	TRBJ2-7	.	TGTGCCAGCAGCATAGTCTTCGGACTAGCGGGGGGCGAATCCTACGAGCAGTACTTC	CASSIVFGLAGGESYEQYF
.	TRBV4-1	TRBJ2-7	.	TGCGCCAGCAGCCAAGACCCGCCCGGGGACGAGCAGTACTTC	CASSQDPPGDEQYF
TRBD1	TRBV23-1	TRBJ2-5	.	TGCGCCAGCAGTCAATCCAGATATTGGGGACAGTCCCTCGAGACCCAGTACTTC	CASSQSRYWGQSLETQYF
.	TRBV30	TRBJ2-7	few	TGTGCCTGGAGTGGGGTCTACGAGCAGTACTTC	CAWSGVYEQYF
.	TRBV27	TRBJ2-7	.	TGTGCCAGCACCTACCGGGGCGAGGGGCTTTATCGATACGAGCAGTACTTC	CASTYRGEGLYRYEQYF
.	TRBV7-9	TRBJ1-1	.	TGTGCCAGCAGCCCAAGGGACGGGTACACTGAAGCTTTCTTT	CASSPRDGYTEAFF
.	TRBV4-2	TRBJ2-7	.	TGTGCCAGCAGTCCAAAGGGGCTCTACGAGCAGTACTTC	CASSPKGLYEQYF
.	TRBV13	TRBJ1-6	.	TGTGCCAGCAGCGGAGAGTGGGAGATTAATTCACCCCTCCACTTT	CASSGEWEINSPLHF
.	TRBV6-1	TRBJ1-2	.	TGTGCCAGCAGTGAACGTGTTGTGAACAGCTATGGCTACACCTTC	CASSERVVNSYGYTF
TRBD1	TRBV6-5	TRBJ1-5	.	TGTGCCAGCAGTTCATCCGGGACAGGGGTCACTCAGCCCCAGCATTTT	CASSSSGTGVTQPQHF
TRBD1	TRBV5-1	TRBJ2-5	.	TGCGCCAGCAGCTTGGCCGGACCGCTGGACAGGGCCGAGACCCAGTACTTC	CASSLAGPLDRAETQYF
.	TRBV13	TRBJ2-5	.	TGTGCCAGCAGCTTGGGCCGGGGGACCCAGTACTTC	CASSLGRGTQYF
TRBD2	TRBV7-9	TRBJ2-1	.	TGTGCCAGCAGCTTAGCACTAGCGACCTACAATGAGCAGTTCTTC	CASSLALATYNEQFF
.	TRBV4-2	TRBJ2-7	once	TGTGCCAGCAGCCAAGTTGAAGGGGGGCCCCATCCGCGGTACTTC	CASSQVEGGPHPRYF
TRBD1	TRBV7-9	TRBJ1-1	.	TGTGCCAGCAGCGCCGAGGACAGGGGGGACACTGAAGCTTTCTTT	CASSAEDRGDTEAFF
TRBD1	TRBV15	TRBJ1-1	once	TGTGCCACCAGCAGCGCACAGGGGGTGGGCACTGAAGCTTTCTTT	CATSSAQGVGTEAFF
.	TRBV30	TRBJ1-5	.	TGTGCCTGGAGTTTCAACAGGTTCAATCAGCCCCAGCATTTT	CAWSFNRFNQPQHF
.	TRBV6-5	TRBJ1-5	few	TGTGCCAGCAGTTACTGGGACGAGAGCAATCAGCCCCAGCATTTT	CASSYWDESNQPQHF
.	TRBV29-1	TRBJ1-2	.	TGCAGCGCGACAAGGGGGTCGCATGGCTACACCTTC	CSATRGSHGYTF
.	TRBV11-2	TRBJ2-1	.	TGTGCCAGCCGGGGTGAGTTTTACAATGAGCAGTTCTTC	CASRGEFYNEQFF
.	TRBV4-1	TRBJ2-7	.	TGCGCCAGCAGCCAAGACCGCGAGGAGGGAATATACGAGCAGTACTTC	CASSQDREEGIYEQYF
.	TRBV25-1	TRBJ1-1	few	TGTGCCAGCAGTGAGCCCCCCGTCTCGAACACTGAAGCTTTCTTT	CASSEPPVSNTEAFF
TRBD2	TRBV4-1	TRBJ2-3	.	TGCGCCAGCAGCCAGCGGGGGGCCGATACGCAGTATTTT	CASSQRGADTQYF
.	TRBV29-1	TRBJ1-5	.	TGCAGCGACAAGGCAGGGTCGAATCAGCCCCAGCATTTT	CSDKAGSNQPQHF
.	TRBV10-3	TRBJ2-7	.	TGTGCCATCAGTGAGGCCCACGGTCTCTACGAGCAGTACTTC	CAISEAHGLYEQYF
.	TRBV21-1	TRBJ1-5	.	TGTGCCAGCAGCATTCGGAACCTCTGGACAGACTACAATCAGCCCCAGCATTTT	CASSIRNLWTDYNQPQHF
TRBD1	TRBV30	TRBJ2-1	.	TGTGCCTGGAGTGCGGACAGGGGTCTGGATGAGCAGTTCTTC	CAWSADRGLDEQFF
.	TRBV5-6	TRBJ1-1	few	TGTGCCAGCAGCTTGGAGGGCCCCACTGAAGCTTTCTTT	CASSLEGPTEAFF
TRBD2	TRBV11-2	TRBJ2-5	.	TGTGCCAGCAGCTTAGACCCGCTTCTAGCGGGGGGAGGGGAGACCCAGTACTTC	CASSLDPLLAGGGETQYF
.	TRBV19	TRBJ2-3	few	TGTGCCAGTAGTATTCGGGGCAGGGGGGCAGATACGCAGTATTTT	CASSIRGRGADTQYF
.	TRBV30	TRBJ1-1	.	TGTGCCTGGAGTTTGGGGGGGGCTGAGGCTTTCTTT	CAWSLGGAEAFF
.	TRBV5-1	TRBJ1-1	.	TGCGCCAGCCGCTTCGGTCGGAGAGGGAACACTGAAGCTTTCTTT	CASRFGRRGNTEAFF